The 26 T cell receptor beta chains listed next were all sequenced from one sample in a study of blood T cell repertoires in COVID-19. Sequenced by immunoSEQ multiplex PCR; TCRdb stores in-frame clones only, minus some. The sample includes about 270,000 clones, around 84% of them seen just once. Material: PBMCs or T cells enriched from blood (not recorded which). The receptors originated from a man between 18 and 29 years old who had recovered from COVID-19.

The genes are TRBV14 and TRBJ1-1; unclear D gene. CDR1 and CDR2 from the germline V gene are SGHDN and FVKESK. Trimming cost V 1 base and J 5 bases, with 5 bases left between them. The CDR3 extends over 12 amino acids. The CDR3 loop is CASSQASTEAFF. The CDR3 DNA sequence: TGTGCCAGCAGCCAAGCCTCGACTGAAGCTTTCTTT. Together with reference TRBV14 and TRBJ1-1, the CDR3 gives the full variable domain: EAGVTQFPSHSVIEKGQTVTLRCDPISGHDNLYWYRRVMGKEIKFLLHFVKESKQDESGMPNNRFLAERTGGTYSTLKVQPAELEDSGVYFCASSQASTEAFFGQGTRLTVV.

V usage is TRBV27 and J usage is TRBJ1-2, with 9 bases aligning to TRBD1. Trimming took 6 bases from V and 7 from J; bases not matched to a gene: 12. The V gene's germline CDR1 is MNHEY and CDR2 SMNVEV (reference sequence). There are 15 residues in the CDR3. CDR3 nucleotides: TGTGCCAGCAGCCAACAGGGGGCTCCGGGTCGTGGCTACACCTTC. This sequence encodes CASSQQGAPGRGYTF.

This chain links TRBV2 with TRBJ2-7, with 8 bases lining up with TRBD1. CDR1 and CDR2 (germline): SNHLY, FYNNEI. V trimming: 2 bases; J trimming: 4 bases; junction bases outside the gene matches: 7. The CDR3 totals 15 residues. CDR3 sequence: CASSEQGARIYEQYF. CDR3 bases: TGTGCCAGCAGTGAACAGGGGGCGCGGATTTACGAGCAGTACTTC.

The chain joins TRBV27 to TRBJ1-1, with D possibly TRBD1 on 6 matching bases. V was trimmed by 5 bases and J by 4 bases, leaving 20 bases between them. This CDR3 has 16 amino acids. Germline V gene lookup returns CDR1 MNHEY and CDR2 SMNVEV (reference sequence). The CDR3 is CASSPRTGFLFTEAFF. CDR3 DNA sequence: TGTGCCAGCAGTCCCCGAACAGGGTTTTTGTTCACTGAAGCTTTCTTT.

V gene TRBV18 combines with J gene TRBJ1-2; the match to TRBD1 covers 9 bases. Trimming took 2 bases from V and 5 from J; bases not matched to a gene: 6. This CDR3 is 15 amino acids long. Germline V lookup: CDR1 KGHSH, CDR2 LQKENI. CDR3 region: CASSPEPTGGYGYTF. CDR3 DNA sequence: TGTGCCAGCTCACCAGAGCCGACAGGGGGATATGGCTACACCTTC.

This clone was found once. V usage is TRBV19 and J usage is TRBJ1-2; TRBD1 agrees at 10 bases. Germline trimming cut 4 bases from V and 2 bases from J; bases unmatched to any gene: 7. This CDR3 has 16 residues. CDR1 and CDR2 from the germline V gene are LNHDA and SQIVND (reference sequence). CDR3 in DNA: TGTGCCAGTAGTACCGACGGACAGGGGGGAAACTATGGCTACACCTTC. It specifies CASSTDGQGGNYGYTF.

The V call is TRBV11-2, the J call TRBJ1-4; D gene unclear. CDR3 length equals 16 residues. Trimming removed 5 bases at V and 1 base at J, with 14 bases between. CDR1 and CDR2 from the germline V gene are SGHAT and FQNNGV. The CDR3 reads CASSLLGAETNEKLFF. The CDR3 DNA sequence: TGTGCCAGCAGCCTACTTGGTGCGGAAACTAATGAAAAACTGTTTTTT.

The chain couples TRBV27 to TRBJ2-3; D ambiguous. The CDR3 covers 15 residues. CDR1 is MNHEY, CDR2 SMNVEV, per germline (reference sequence). The germline V and J ends were trimmed by 3 bases and 0 bases, with 10 bases remaining between them. CDR3 sequence: CASSFRQTSTDTQYF. The CDR3, as DNA: TGTGCCAGCAGTTTCCGACAAACCAGCACAGATACGCAGTATTTT.

The rearrangement joins TRBV3-1 (or the pseudogene TRBV3-2) to TRBJ1-5, with TRBD1 identical over 12 bases. The CDR3 has 15 residues. Trimming removed 5 bases from V and 6 bases from J; junction bases left unmatched: 5. Germline V gene data show CDR1 as LGHDT and CDR2 as YNNKEL (reference sequence). The CDR3 protein is CASSTGQGASQPQHF. CDR3 DNA: TGTGCCAGCAGCACGGGACAGGGGGCAAGTCAGCCCCAGCATTTT.

The chain uses TRBV19 and TRBJ2-1; D perhaps matches TRBD1 (6 bases). This CDR3 has 16 residues. Germline loops: CDR1 LNHDA, CDR2 SQIVND (reference sequence). The V gene lost 5 bases and the J gene lost 4 bases, with 18 bases spanning the gap. CDR3 DNA: TGTGCCAGTAGTGCCCCCCCGGGACACCCTTACAATGAGCAGTTCTTC. Amino acid sequence: CASSAPPGHPYNEQFF.

The chain uses TRBV9 and TRBJ2-3, with 8 bases lining up with TRBD1. Germline assignment: CDR1 SGDLS and CDR2 YYNGEE. Trimming removed 2 bases from V and 3 bases from J; junction bases left unmatched: 2. The CDR3 spans 14 residues. For the CDR3, the DNA is TGTGCCAGCAGCGTTAGACAGGGGACAGATACGCAGTATTTT. It encodes CASSVRQGTDTQYF.

The genes are TRBV14 and TRBJ1-6, with 11 bases identical to TRBD1. The CDR3 loop spans 14 amino acids. The trim removed 4 bases at V and 7 bases at J, leaving 0 bases unmatched. Germline CDR1 SGHDN, CDR2 FVKESK. CDR3 DNA sequence: TGTGCCAGCAGCCGGGACAGGGGGAATTCACCCCTCCACTTT. Translating gives CASSRDRGNSPLHF.

The chain uses TRBV7-9 and TRBJ2-7, with D possibly matching TRBD2 (6 bases). Trimming removed 5 bases from V and 3 bases from J, with 20 bases in between. From germline, CDR1 is SEHNR and CDR2 FQNEAQ (reference sequence). The CDR3 runs to 16 residues. CDR3 DNA sequence: TGTGCCAGCAGCCGGGGCGCGGCCGGACTAATCTACGAGCAGTACTTC. It yields the protein CASSRGAAGLIYEQYF.

The CDR3 coding sequence is TGTGCCAGCAGTGGGACTAGCCAGCAGTTCTTC. Translated: CASSGTSQQFF. The J gene is TRBJ2-1, the V gene TRBV2, with TRBD2 matching 8 bases. Germline assignment: CDR1 SNHLY and CDR2 FYNNEI. This CDR3 comprises 11 residues. V was clipped by 4 bases and J by 11 bases; unmatched bases: 1.

V gene TRBV15 combines with J gene TRBJ1-4, with a tentative D call TRBD1 (6 bases). With 0 bases removed from V and 3 bases from J, the gap between germline ends came to 8 bases. This CDR3 contains 15 residues. Germline V gene data show CDR1 as LNHNV and CDR2 as YYDKDF (reference sequence). CDR3 coding DNA: TGTGCCACCAGCAGAGAGGGGGCGGCTAATGAAAAACTGTTTTTT. Encoded protein: CATSREGAANEKLFF. Using reference TRBV15 and TRBJ1-4 for the parts outside the CDR3, the full variable domain is DAMVIQNPRYQVTQFGKPVTLSCSQTLNHNVMYWYQQKSSQAPKLLFHYYDKDFNNEADTPDNFQSRRPNTSFCFLDIRSPGLGDTAMYLCATSREGAANEKLFFGSGTQLSVL.

This chain uses TRBV12-5 with TRBJ1-1, with D uncertain. V shed 1 base and J shed 11 bases, with 11 bases lying between them. The CDR3 extends over 12 amino acids. Germline CDR1 is LGHNT and CDR2 is FRNRAP. Here the CDR3 DNA reads TGTGCTAGTGGTTTGGCCGCAGCGACGGCTTTCTTT. Its protein product is CASGLAAATAFF.

This clone was seen a single time. The chain has TRBV3-1 (or the pseudogene TRBV3-2) and TRBJ1-1; 8 bases align to TRBD1. Looked up from germline, CDR1 is LGHDT and CDR2 is YNNKEL (reference sequence). After removal of 4 bases from V and 3 bases from J, the junction contained 4 bases not matched to a gene. This CDR3 has 14 residues. CDR3 sequence (DNA): TGTGCCAGCAGCCCCGGACAGGGCGACACTGAAGCTTTCTTT. Translating it yields CASSPGQGDTEAFF.

This clone was picked up a small number of times. The V and J genes are TRBV7-2 and TRBJ2-1; D may be TRBD2 (6 bases). The V end was cut by 4 bases, the J end by 4 bases, with 8 bases between. Germline assignment: CDR1 SGHTA and CDR2 FQGNSA. The CDR3 totals 13 residues. The CDR3 reads CASSSGVYNEQFF. DNA for the CDR3: TGTGCCAGCAGCTCGGGAGTTTACAATGAGCAGTTCTTC.

J is TRBJ2-7 and V is TRBV19, with TRBD1 identical over 9 bases. Germline assignment: CDR1 LNHDA and CDR2 SQIVND (reference sequence). There are 14 residues in the CDR3. J lost 4 bases, V lost 4 bases, and 5 bases had no gene match. Here the CDR3 DNA reads TGTGCCAGTAGTAACGACAGGGGGATGTACGAGCAGTACTTC. It yields the protein CASSNDRGMYEQYF.

J is TRBJ1-2 and V is TRBV3-1 (or the pseudogene TRBV3-2); TRBD1 matches at 9 bases. Per germline, CDR1 LGHDT and CDR2 YNNKEL (reference sequence). Trimming took 10 bases from V and 2 from J; bases not matched to a gene: 5. The CDR3 length is 13 residues. CDR3 sequence (DNA): TGTGCCACCGGGACAGGGTCAAACTATGGCTACACCTTC. It specifies CATGTGSNYGYTF.

This chain connects TRBV28 to TRBJ2-1; 11 bases match TRBD2. There are 16 residues in the CDR3. Germline V gene sequence: CDR1 MDHEN, CDR2 SYDVKM. V was pared by 7 bases and J by 5 bases, with 10 bases of the junction left unmatched. CDR3 sequence (DNA): TGTGCCAGCACCCCTCCCGCTAGCGGGAGGAACAATGAGCAGTTCTTC. Its protein product is CASTPPASGRNNEQFF.

This clone was counted once. V gene TRBV30 combines with J gene TRBJ2-3, with 9 nucleotides matching TRBD2. The CDR3 runs to 18 residues. J lost 2 bases, V lost 3 bases, and 15 bases had no gene match. Germline CDR1 reads GTSNPN; CDR2 reads SVGIG (reference sequence). The CDR3 DNA reads TGTGCCTGGAGCACCCGGGAGGAACTAGCGGGCCTCACAGATACGCAGTATTTT. Its translation: CAWSTREELAGLTDTQYF.

The chain joins TRBV19 to TRBJ2-2; 8 bases fit TRBD1. V gave up 5 bases and J gave up 7 bases; unmatched junction bases: 9. Germline assignment: CDR1 LNHDA and CDR2 SQIVND (reference sequence). The CDR3 is 15 residues long. CDR3 region: CASSLMTGVGGELFF. The CDR3 DNA reads TGTGCCAGTAGTCTGATGACAGGGGTAGGCGGGGAGCTGTTTTTT.

The rearrangement links TRBV19 to TRBJ1-6, with 7 bases identical to TRBD1. V gave up 5 bases and J gave up 10 bases; unmatched junction bases: 11. Germline V gene data show CDR1 as LNHDA and CDR2 as SQIVND (reference sequence). This CDR3 is 15 amino acids long. The CDR3 reads CASSASTQGRSPLHF. CDR3 sequence (DNA): TGTGCCAGTAGTGCAAGCACACAGGGGAGATCACCCCTCCACTTT.

The chain carries TRBV2 and TRBJ1-6, with a weak D call TRBD1 (5 bases). CDR3 length: 13 amino acids. V was pared by 6 bases and J by 8 bases, with 11 bases between. Per germline, CDR1 SNHLY and CDR2 FYNNEI. The CDR3: CASRDTTYSPLHF. Here the CDR3 DNA reads TGTGCCAGCAGGGACACTACCTATTCACCCCTCCACTTT.

This clone has only one observation. The J gene is TRBJ1-5, the V gene TRBV4-1; D not certain. Trimming left V 0 bases short and J 0 bases short, with 15 bases between. Germline CDR1 and CDR2: MGHRA and YSYEKL. This CDR3 region has 18 residues. In DNA, the CDR3 is TGCGCCAGCAGCCAAGATGTATCGGTCGATTATAGCAATCAGCCCCAGCATTTT. This sequence encodes CASSQDVSVDYSNQPQHF.